A selection of T cell receptor beta chains follows, all from one sample in a study of control samples from healthy donors and cancer patients. Some clones are missing from TCRdb's copy, which holds only in-frame ones; the method was immunoSEQ multiplex PCR. Here the sample spans approximately 150,000 clones, approximately 94% being singletons. The specimen was PBMCs. These receptors all stem from a man aged 55 to 70 with colorectal cancer. The CDR3 runs from the conserved cysteine through the conserved F or W. Expanded clones are given a class, and other clones once, few, many or no size at all.

J | size | V | CDR3
TRBJ1-4 | . | TRBV7-2 | CASSVQGKREKLFF
TRBJ2-5 | . | TRBV4-1 | CASSQGTGRETQYF
TRBJ2-7 | . | TRBV5-1 | CASSGGQDRARDGQYF
TRBJ1-2 | once | TRBV6-5 | CASSPGAAYGYTF
TRBJ2-1 | . | TRBV6-5 | CASSYSGFLDNEQFF
TRBJ2-2 | . | TRBV7-6 | CASSSPTSGGFGELFF
TRBJ1-1 | . | TRBV6-6 | CASMGPMNTEAFF
TRBJ2-2 | . | TRBV5-1 | CASSLVRGGDTGELFF
TRBJ2-7 | . | TRBV7-9 | CASSHGGDRTYEQYF
TRBJ1-4 | once | TRBV25-1 | CASSAGLEKLFF
TRBJ2-7 | once | TRBV4-3 | CASSQEQGEAYEQYF
TRBJ2-1 | . | TRBV11-2 | CATAGGGSYNEQFF
TRBJ2-1 | . | TRBV9 | CASSGLAESSYNEQFF
TRBJ2-1 | . | TRBV4-1 | CASSLSARGLQNEQFF
TRBJ2-2 | once | TRBV5-1 | CASSPGAVTGELFF
TRBJ2-7 | . | TRBV10-2 | CASSTEPIYEQYF
TRBJ1-1 | . | TRBV4-1 | CASSQVASGGTEAFF
TRBJ2-1 | few | TRBV24-1 | CATSDLTSSGEQFF
TRBJ1-4 | . | TRBV28 | CASSSPGTGDSPTGKLFF
TRBJ2-7 | . | TRBV28 | CASSLGGTASYEQYF
TRBJ2-2 | few | TRBV24-1 | CATSDEQGARTGELFF
TRBJ1-4 | . | TRBV5-1 | CASSRTGGDEKLFF
TRBJ2-1 | . | TRBV4-3 | CASSQEPWYNEQFF
TRBJ2-3 | few | TRBV6-4 | CASSVLAGSSTDTQYF
TRBJ2-1 | . | TRBV5-1 | CASSLGLAGGNEQFF
TRBJ1-5 | . | TRBV10-2 | CASSETRQSDQPQHF
TRBJ1-2 | . | TRBV3-1/TRBV3-2 | CASSQDLRLTYTF
TRBJ2-3 | . | TRBV18 | CASSQLERAGRTDTQYF
TRBJ1-5 | . | TRBV4-1 | CASSQERGLSNQPQHF
TRBJ2-7 | . | TRBV20-1 | CSAGTGVEQYF
TRBJ2-5 | . | TRBV16 | CASSQPWLGEETQYF
TRBJ2-5 | . | TRBV30 | CAWGPAAGGKETQYF
TRBJ1-2 | . | TRBV2 | CASSEADRGSNYGYTF
TRBJ2-1 | . | TRBV6-1 | CASSDPAPYNEQFF
TRBJ2-7 | . | TRBV5-6 | CASSLNHEQYF
TRBJ1-6 | once | TRBV3-1/TRBV3-2 | CASSTGMGSYNSPLHF
TRBJ2-5 | . | TRBV25-1 | CASGTGEKTQYF
TRBJ1-2 | . | TRBV27 | CASSFGPTNYGYTF
TRBJ1-3 | . | TRBV19 | CASTPGRDFSGNTIYF
TRBJ1-6 | . | TRBV30 | CAWSGQTNSPLHF
TRBJ1-1 | . | TRBV27 | CASSFRQVTEAFF
TRBJ1-6 | . | TRBV3-1/TRBV3-2 | CASSSLLLNSPLHF
TRBJ1-1 | . | TRBV6-6 | CASSYTGRTTEAFF
TRBJ2-2 | . | TRBV9 | CASSVSGGNTGELFF
TRBJ2-7 | . | TRBV19 | CASSPLLSYEQYF
TRBJ2-3 | . | TRBV3-1/TRBV3-2 | CASSQAGRGPDTQYF
TRBJ2-2 | . | TRBV6-2/TRBV6-3 | CASSSRGQSGGELFF
TRBJ1-3 | . | TRBV30 | CAWRRNSGNTIYF
TRBJ1-2 | once | TRBV19 | CASSFPGPGYTF